This is a list of T cell receptor beta chains from one sample in a study of vaccination effects on CD4 cells after COVID-19. For these TCRs, the target antigens are not known. This table comes from immunoSEQ multiplex PCR, and its TCRdb copy is limited to in-frame clones, with some not included. The sample has about 68,000 clones; under 90% are singletons. Sequenced here: CD4+ T cells from PBMCs cultured with SARS-CoV-2 spike peptides, sampled before COVID-19 vaccination. These receptors originate from a human donor who received a COVID-19 vaccine. CDR3s include the opening cysteine and the closing phenylalanine or tryptophan. D genes are given only for firm matches. The size entry is marked missing in some rows and otherwise reads once, few, many or a size class.

j_gene: TRBJ2-5
abundance: .
d_gene: .
v_gene: TRBV6-5
CDR3aa: CASSYSRLPSRETQYF
CDR3nt: TGTGCCAGCAGTTACTCGAGACTCCCCTCAAGGGAGACCCAGTACTTC

j_gene: TRBJ1-1
abundance: .
d_gene: TRBD1
v_gene: TRBV7-9
CDR3aa: CASSPLQGMNTEAFF
CDR3nt: TGTGCCAGCAGCCCCCTACAGGGGATGAACACTGAAGCTTTCTTT

j_gene: TRBJ1-2
abundance: .
d_gene: .
v_gene: TRBV12-3/TRBV12-4
CDR3aa: CASSQVANYGYTF
CDR3nt: TGTGCCAGCAGCCAAGTAGCTAACTATGGCTACACCTTC

j_gene: TRBJ1-2
abundance: .
d_gene: .
v_gene: TRBV29-1
CDR3aa: CSVEGTSYGYTF
CDR3nt: TGCAGCGTTGAGGGGACGAGCTATGGCTACACCTTC

j_gene: TRBJ1-4
abundance: .
d_gene: .
v_gene: TRBV18
CDR3aa: CASSPGLNEKLFF
CDR3nt: TGTGCCAGCTCACCGGGACTTAATGAAAAACTGTTTTTT

j_gene: TRBJ1-1
abundance: .
d_gene: .
v_gene: TRBV18
CDR3aa: CASIRQGNTEAFF
CDR3nt: TGTGCCAGCATAAGGCAGGGGAACACTGAAGCTTTCTTT

j_gene: TRBJ2-5
abundance: once
d_gene: .
v_gene: TRBV14
CDR3aa: CASSRLDKETQYF
CDR3nt: TGTGCCAGCAGCCGCCTAGATAAAGAGACCCAGTACTTC

j_gene: TRBJ1-1
abundance: .
d_gene: .
v_gene: TRBV18
CDR3aa: CASSPPEQLVNTEAFF
CDR3nt: TGTGCCAGCTCACCACCGGAACAATTGGTGAACACTGAAGCTTTCTTT

j_gene: TRBJ2-1
abundance: .
d_gene: .
v_gene: TRBV7-2
CDR3aa: CASSFGGGTYNEQFF
CDR3nt: TGTGCCAGCAGCTTCGGCGGGGGCACCTACAATGAGCAGTTCTTC

j_gene: TRBJ1-2
abundance: .
d_gene: .
v_gene: TRBV6-4
CDR3aa: CASSDGGRTAF
CDR3nt: TGTGCCAGCAGTGATGGGGGCCGGACAGCTTTC

j_gene: TRBJ1-4
abundance: .
d_gene: TRBD1
v_gene: TRBV7-9
CDR3aa: CASSLAGAGGKEKLFF
CDR3nt: TGTGCCAGCAGCTTAGCTGGGGCAGGGGGCAAGGAAAAACTGTTTTTT

j_gene: TRBJ1-5
abundance: .
d_gene: .
v_gene: TRBV2
CDR3aa: CASSGGRYLSQPQHF
CDR3nt: TGTGCCAGCAGTGGAGGGCGGTATTTAAGTCAGCCCCAGCATTTT

j_gene: TRBJ1-2
abundance: .
d_gene: TRBD1
v_gene: TRBV3-1/TRBV3-2
CDR3aa: CASRPSPTGAAYGYTF
CDR3nt: TGTGCCAGCAGGCCAAGTCCCACAGGGGCGGCCTATGGCTACACCTTC

j_gene: TRBJ2-6
abundance: .
d_gene: .
v_gene: TRBV24-1
CDR3aa: CATMSSSSGANVLTF
CDR3nt: TGTGCCACCATGAGCAGCAGCTCTGGGGCCAACGTCCTGACTTTC

j_gene: TRBJ1-1
abundance: .
d_gene: .
v_gene: TRBV28
CDR3aa: CASSSLPGSSWNTEAFF
CDR3nt: TGTGCCAGCAGTTCCCTCCCTGGGAGTTCGTGGAACACTGAAGCTTTCTTT

j_gene: TRBJ2-6
abundance: .
d_gene: TRBD1
v_gene: TRBV19
CDR3aa: CASSPGTGSSGANVLTF
CDR3nt: TGTGCCAGTAGTCCCGGGACAGGGAGCTCTGGGGCCAACGTCCTGACTTTC

j_gene: TRBJ1-6
abundance: .
d_gene: TRBD1
v_gene: TRBV18
CDR3aa: CASSPLDRGNSPLHF
CDR3nt: TGTGCCAGCTCACCACTGGACAGGGGAAATTCACCCCTCCACTTT

j_gene: TRBJ2-3
abundance: .
d_gene: .
v_gene: TRBV19
CDR3aa: CASSIVEAPNTQYF
CDR3nt: TGTGCCAGTAGTATAGTCGAGGCCCCTAATACGCAGTATTTT

j_gene: TRBJ2-5
abundance: once
d_gene: .
v_gene: TRBV3-1/TRBV3-2
CDR3aa: CASSHRPETQYF
CDR3nt: TGTGCCAGCAGCCACCGACCAGAGACCCAGTACTTC

j_gene: TRBJ1-4
abundance: .
d_gene: .
v_gene: TRBV24-1
CDR3aa: CATSDSLGEKLFF
CDR3nt: TGTGCCACCAGTGATTCCCTGGGTGAAAAACTGTTTTTT

j_gene: TRBJ2-5
abundance: .
d_gene: TRBD1
v_gene: TRBV7-3
CDR3aa: CASSSGQGATLETQYF
CDR3nt: TGTGCCAGCAGCTCCGGACAGGGGGCAACCCTCGAGACCCAGTACTTC

j_gene: TRBJ1-4
abundance: .
d_gene: .
v_gene: TRBV4-3
CDR3aa: CASSQERRHKGEKLFF
CDR3nt: TGCGCCAGCAGCCAAGAACGGCGACACAAGGGTGAAAAACTGTTTTTT

j_gene: TRBJ1-2
abundance: .
d_gene: .
v_gene: TRBV15
CDR3aa: CATSRVGDWGYGYTF
CDR3nt: TGTGCCACCAGCAGAGTAGGGGATTGGGGCTATGGCTACACCTTC

j_gene: TRBJ1-2
abundance: .
d_gene: .
v_gene: TRBV30
CDR3aa: CAWSGPGSGGNYGYTF
CDR3nt: TGTGCCTGGAGTGGGCCGGGTTCAGGAGGGAACTATGGCTACACCTTC

j_gene: TRBJ2-5
abundance: .
d_gene: .
v_gene: TRBV18
CDR3aa: CASSPSRAGETQYF
CDR3nt: TGTGCCAGCTCACCTAGCAGGGCCGGAGAGACCCAGTACTTC

j_gene: TRBJ2-3
abundance: .
d_gene: .
v_gene: TRBV5-4
CDR3aa: CASSNGLFTDTQYF
CDR3nt: TGTGCCAGCAGCAATGGACTGTTCACAGATACGCAGTATTTT

j_gene: TRBJ2-3
abundance: .
d_gene: TRBD1
v_gene: TRBV2
CDR3aa: CASSKQGQGASTDTQYF
CDR3nt: TGTGCCAGCAGTAAACAGGGACAGGGGGCTTCCACAGATACGCAGTATTTT

j_gene: TRBJ1-4
abundance: once
d_gene: TRBD1
v_gene: TRBV19
CDR3aa: CASSDRGNEKLFF
CDR3nt: TGTGCCAGTAGCGACAGGGGTAATGAAAAACTGTTTTTT

j_gene: TRBJ2-6
abundance: .
d_gene: .
v_gene: TRBV28
CDR3aa: CASIGGGSGANVLTF
CDR3nt: TGTGCCAGCATTGGAGGGGGATCTGGGGCCAACGTCCTGACTTTC

j_gene: TRBJ2-3
abundance: .
d_gene: TRBD2
v_gene: TRBV5-4
CDR3aa: CASSHFAGGDTQYF
CDR3nt: TGTGCCAGCAGCCACTTTGCGGGAGGTGATACGCAGTATTTT

j_gene: TRBJ1-1
abundance: .
d_gene: .
v_gene: TRBV5-6
CDR3aa: CASSSPRGNTEAFF
CDR3nt: TGTGCCAGCAGCTCACCGCGGGGGAACACTGAAGCTTTCTTT

j_gene: TRBJ1-6
abundance: .
d_gene: .
v_gene: TRBV23-1
CDR3aa: CASSQSRRGVDNSPLHF
CDR3nt: TGCGCCAGCAGTCAATCCCGCAGGGGAGTCGATAATTCACCCCTCCACTTT

j_gene: TRBJ2-5
abundance: .
d_gene: TRBD1
v_gene: TRBV4-1
CDR3aa: CASSRTGGPQETQYF
CDR3nt: TGCGCCAGCAGTAGAACAGGGGGTCCCCAAGAGACCCAGTACTTC

j_gene: TRBJ2-6
abundance: .
d_gene: .
v_gene: TRBV5-1
CDR3aa: CASSLVGTSGANVLTF
CDR3nt: TGCGCCAGCAGCTTGGTGGGGACCTCTGGGGCCAACGTCCTGACTTTC

j_gene: TRBJ1-1
abundance: .
d_gene: .
v_gene: TRBV7-2
CDR3aa: CASSLGSVNTEAFF
CDR3nt: TGTGCCAGCAGCTTAGGGTCGGTGAACACTGAAGCTTTCTTT

j_gene: TRBJ1-1
abundance: once
d_gene: .
v_gene: TRBV7-2
CDR3aa: CASSLRYLTKMNTEAFF
CDR3nt: TGTGCCAGCAGCTTAAGGTACCTCACTAAAATGAACACTGAAGCTTTCTTT

j_gene: TRBJ2-1
abundance: .
d_gene: .
v_gene: TRBV4-1
CDR3aa: CASSQILGPGGYNEQFF
CDR3nt: TGCGCCAGCAGCCAAATTCTAGGGCCTGGCGGATACAATGAGCAGTTCTTC

j_gene: TRBJ2-5
abundance: .
d_gene: TRBD2
v_gene: TRBV2
CDR3aa: CASSVRLGTSGGSETQYF
CDR3nt: TGTGCCAGCAGTGTTAGGCTTGGGACTAGCGGGGGGTCAGAGACCCAGTACTTC

j_gene: TRBJ2-5
abundance: .
d_gene: .
v_gene: TRBV24-1
CDR3aa: CATSDQKVGQETQYF
CDR3nt: TGTGCCACCAGTGACCAGAAAGTGGGGCAAGAGACCCAGTACTTC

j_gene: TRBJ2-1
abundance: once
d_gene: TRBD2
v_gene: TRBV30
CDR3aa: CAWSGGLAGGLSSYNEQFF
CDR3nt: TGTGCCTGGAGTGGGGGACTAGCGGGGGGGCTAAGCTCCTACAATGAGCAGTTCTTC

j_gene: TRBJ1-6
abundance: .
d_gene: .
v_gene: TRBV11-2
CDR3aa: CASSLGWAGQFKNSPLHF
CDR3nt: TGTGCCAGCAGCTTAGGTTGGGCAGGGCAATTTAAGAATTCACCCCTCCACTTT

j_gene: TRBJ1-5
abundance: .
d_gene: .
v_gene: TRBV6-5
CDR3aa: CASTFQVWGNQPQHF
CDR3nt: TGTGCCAGCACCTTCCAGGTCTGGGGTAATCAGCCCCAGCATTTT

j_gene: TRBJ2-1
abundance: .
d_gene: TRBD2
v_gene: TRBV19
CDR3aa: CASSTSGGAISSYNEQFF
CDR3nt: TGTGCCAGTAGTACTAGCGGGGGGGCCATTAGCTCCTACAATGAGCAGTTCTTC

j_gene: TRBJ2-2
abundance: .
d_gene: TRBD1
v_gene: TRBV18
CDR3aa: CASSPDRITGELFF
CDR3nt: TGTGCCAGCTCACCGGACAGGATTACCGGGGAGCTGTTTTTT

j_gene: TRBJ1-1
abundance: .
d_gene: TRBD1
v_gene: TRBV7-9
CDR3aa: CASSYTQGGTEAFF
CDR3nt: TGTGCCAGCAGCTATACACAGGGGGGCACTGAAGCTTTCTTT